A single sample gave rise to the 29 T cell receptor beta chains below, sequenced in a study of blood T cell repertoires in COVID-19. Some clones are missing from TCRdb's copy, which holds only in-frame ones; the method was immunoSEQ multiplex PCR. The sample includes over 50,000 clones, about 90% of them seen just once. The sequencing sample was made of peripheral blood. These receptors all come from a woman aged 55 to 70 with active or convalescent COVID-19.

The chain links TRBV4-2 to TRBJ2-1, with TRBD2 matching 10 bases. This CDR3 is 15 amino acids long. Per the germline V gene, CDR1 is LGHNA and CDR2 is YNFKEQ. V lost 3 bases and J lost 4; bases outside the gene matches: 3. This CDR3 reads CASSHGTSVYNEQFF. CDR3 DNA sequence: TGTGCCAGCAGCCACGGGACTAGCGTTTACAATGAGCAGTTCTTC.

The table lists this clone with a count of one. J is TRBJ2-1 and V is TRBV5-1, with 10 bases matching TRBD1. This CDR3 is 17 amino acids long. V was pared by 2 bases and J by 4 bases, with 9 bases of the junction left unmatched. The germline CDR1 and CDR2 sequences are SGHRS and YFSETQ. The CDR3: CASSLVRGTGEYNEQFF. Written as DNA, the CDR3 is TGCGCCAGCAGCTTAGTAAGAGGGACAGGGGAGTACAATGAGCAGTTCTTC. The entire variable domain, with the rest obtained from reference TRBV5-1 and TRBJ2-1, is as follows: KAGVTQTPRYLIKTRGQQVTLSCSPISGHRSVSWYQQTPGQGLQFLFEYFSETQRNKGNFPGRFSGRQFSNSRSEMNVSTLELGDSALYLCASSLVRGTGEYNEQFFGPGTRLTVL.

The chain uses TRBV27 and TRBJ1-2, with 7 bases identical to TRBD1. V lost 8 bases and J lost 7; bases outside the gene matches: 10. Germline-derived CDR1 and CDR2 are MNHEY and SMNVEV (reference sequence). The CDR3 consists of 13 residues. The CDR3: CASSPGGKVGYTF. The CDR3 nucleotides are TGTGCCAGCTCTCCAGGGGGTAAGGTTGGCTACACCTTC.

The rearrangement links TRBV11-2 to TRBJ2-7, with 8 nucleotides matching TRBD2. This CDR3 comprises 14 residues. Germline V gene data show CDR1 as SGHAT and CDR2 as FQNNGV. V was pared by 5 bases and J by 5 bases, with 8 bases of the junction left unmatched. The CDR3 region is CASSLYRTSHEQYF. The DNA of the CDR3 is TGTGCCAGCAGCCTATATCGGACTAGCCACGAGCAGTACTTC.

This chain uses TRBV6-5 with TRBJ2-7; D is perhaps TRBD2 (5 bases). The germline V gene encodes CDR1 MNHEY and CDR2 SVGAGI. The V end was cut by 3 bases, the J end by 7 bases, with 16 bases between. The CDR3 sequence is 14 residues long. The CDR3 DNA reads as TGTGCCAGCAGTTATTCCGGGGTCATTGGGGAGCAGTACTTC. Its translation: CASSYSGVIGEQYF.

The J gene is TRBJ2-7, the V gene TRBV3-1 (or the pseudogene TRBV3-2), with D perhaps matching TRBD2 (6 bases). CDR1 is LGHDT, CDR2 YNNKEL, per germline (reference sequence). Trimming took off 3 bases at V and 3 bases at J, with 9 bases between the two ends. The CDR3 has 13 residues. CDR3 sequence (DNA): TGTGCCAGCAGCCACAGGAGGGACTACGAGCAGTACTTC. It is translated as CASSHRRDYEQYF.

The chain recombines TRBV9 with TRBJ2-1, with TRBD2 matching over 11 bases. With V trimmed by 0 bases and J by 6 bases, 8 bases remained unmatched. Looked up from germline, CDR1 is SGDLS and CDR2 is YYNGEE. This CDR3 spans 17 amino acids. The CDR3 bases are TGTGCCAGCAGCGTAGGTCTCGTAGCGGGGGGGCTCAATGAGCAGTTCTTC. Translation gives CASSVGLVAGGLNEQFF. The variable domain in full, with the rest retrieved from reference TRBV9 and TRBJ2-1, is DSGVTQTPKHLITATGQRVTLRCSPRSGDLSVYWYQQSLDQGLQFLIQYYNGEERAKGNILERFSAQQFPDLHSELNLSSLELGDSALYFCASSVGLVAGGLNEQFFGPGTRLTVL.

The chain is built from TRBV25-1 and TRBJ1-6; 7 bases align to TRBD1. Per the germline V gene, CDR1 is MGHDK and CDR2 is SYGVNS. The CDR3 totals 13 residues. V was clipped by 7 bases and J by 7 bases; unmatched bases: 4. As DNA, the CDR3 is TGTGCCAGCAAGGGACAGCCGAATTCACCCCTCCACTTT. Translating it yields CASKGQPNSPLHF.

The chain employs TRBV5-8 and TRBJ1-2, with D tentatively TRBD1 (6 bases). Deletions cut 6 bases from V and 9 bases from J, with 21 bases between. Looked up from germline, CDR1 is SGHTS and CDR2 is YDEGEE. The CDR3 is made up of 14 amino acids. CDR3 residues: CASNSPGQYTSYTF. CDR3 DNA sequence: TGTGCCAGCAACTCCCCCGGACAGTATACGAGCTACACCTTC.

V is TRBV4-1 and J is TRBJ2-1; 9 positions match TRBD2. The CDR3 has 15 amino acids. V lost 3 bases, J lost 4 bases, and 4 bases stayed unmatched. Germline values: CDR1 MGHRA, CDR2 YSYEKL. CDR3: CASSQAGGPYNEQFF. The CDR3 DNA reads TGCGCCAGCAGCCAGGCGGGAGGGCCTTACAATGAGCAGTTCTTC.

The chain is built from TRBV6-5 and TRBJ2-2, with 8 nucleotides matching TRBD1. Germline V CDR1 and CDR2: MNHEY, SVGAGI. The ends lost 6 bases at V and 4 bases at J; junction bases unmatched: 7. The CDR3 runs 15 residues. The CDR3 bases are TGTGCCAGCAGGGGACAGGCCGTCGTCACCGGGGAGCTGTTTTTT. Its protein product is CASRGQAVVTGELFF.

The chain recombines TRBV19 with TRBJ2-7; 13 positions match TRBD2. The CDR3 has 15 residues. Losses at the gene ends were 5 bases for V and 4 bases for J; bases not matched to a gene: 5. Germline V lookup: CDR1 LNHDA, CDR2 SQIVND (reference sequence). The CDR3 is CASSVGTSGEYEQYF. The CDR3 DNA is TGTGCCAGTAGTGTCGGGACTAGCGGGGAATACGAGCAGTACTTC.

This chain uses TRBV7-3 with TRBJ1-1; 8 nucleotides align to TRBD1. Germline loops: CDR1 SGHTA, CDR2 FQGTGA. CDR3 length: 15 residues. The V segment lost 1 base and the J segment 0 bases; nucleotides outside the gene matches: 1. In nucleotides, the CDR3 is TGTGCCAGCAGCTTAAGACAGGGGATGAACACTGAAGCTTTCTTT. Protein product: CASSLRQGMNTEAFF.

The chain joins TRBV28 to TRBJ1-1, with D possibly matching TRBD1 (5 bases). The CDR3 totals 12 residues. Germline V gene data show CDR1 as MDHEN and CDR2 as SYDVKM. V was trimmed by 7 bases and J by 3 bases, leaving 9 bases between them. The CDR3 DNA sequence: TGTGCCAGCACTAGGGGTTACACTGAAGCTTTCTTT. Its translation: CASTRGYTEAFF.

The chain recombines TRBV5-4 with TRBJ1-2, with D hard to call. Germline loops: CDR1 SGHNT, CDR2 YYREEE (reference sequence). This CDR3 has 12 amino acids. Between the trimmed V and J ends, which lost 2 bases and 8 bases, there was a span of 10 bases. The CDR3 nucleotides read TGTGCCAGCAGCTTATCCTGGAGAGGCTACACCTTC. Translation gives CASSLSWRGYTF.

This clone was seen more than once but under ten times. The DNA for the CDR3 is TGCGCCAGCACCGAGGGGGGGCCGAATTCACCCCTCCACTTT. Translation gives CASTEGGPNSPLHF. This chain joins TRBV5-1 and TRBJ1-6; TRBD1 might be the D (6 bases). The germline V gene has CDR1 SGHRS and CDR2 YFSETQ. The CDR3 covers 14 residues. V dropped 6 bases and J dropped 7 bases, with 14 bases sitting between them.

This rearrangement joins TRBV28 to TRBJ1-1; 8 bases align to TRBD1. The CDR3 loop spans 14 amino acids. The germline gives CDR1 MDHEN, CDR2 SYDVKM. V lost 5 bases, J lost 2 bases, and 4 bases stayed unmatched. CDR3 sequence (DNA): TGTGCCAGCAGTGCGGACAGGGCCAACACTGAAGCTTTCTTT. Translation gives CASSADRANTEAFF.

CDR3 amino acids: CASKGSGDQGDTQYF. The CDR3 DNA is TGTGCCAGCAAGGGTAGCGGGGACCAAGGAGATACGCAGTATTTT. V usage is TRBV2 and J usage is TRBJ2-3; the match to TRBD2 covers 8 bases. The CDR3 extends over 15 amino acids. Losses at the gene ends were 7 bases for V and 5 bases for J; bases not matched to a gene: 11. Per the germline V gene, CDR1 is SNHLY and CDR2 is FYNNEI. The full variable domain, in which reference TRBV2 and TRBJ2-3 provide the parts outside the CDR3, is EPEVTQTPSHQVTQMGQEVILRCVPISNHLYFYWYRQILGQKVEFLVSFYNNEISEKSEIFDDQFSVERPDGSNFTLKIRSTKLEDSAMYFCASKGSGDQGDTQYFGPGTRLTVL.

This clone turned up a few times. This chain links TRBV9 with TRBJ1-2; TRBD1 is a possible D gene (5 bases). The V end lost 1 base, the J end lost 8 bases, and 15 bases lay between the germline ends. CDR1 and CDR2 from the germline V gene are SGDLS and YYNGEE. The CDR3 totals 14 residues. The CDR3 reads CASSVTTVQGGYTF. The CDR3 DNA follows: TGTGCCAGCAGCGTAACGACCGTTCAGGGCGGCTACACCTTC.

This chain joins TRBV7-3 and TRBJ2-4, with 9 bases matching TRBD1. Germline V gene lookup returns CDR1 SGHTA and CDR2 FQGTGA. The CDR3 consists of 15 residues. The V and J ends lost 4 bases and 6 bases, in that order; junction bases with no gene match: 7. The CDR3 loop is CASSWGQGSSNIQYF. In DNA form, the CDR3 reads TGTGCCAGCAGCTGGGGACAGGGATCGTCAAACATTCAGTACTTC.

This chain links TRBV3-1 (or the pseudogene TRBV3-2) with TRBJ2-7; D is unclear. Trimming took off 1 base at V and 2 bases at J, with 6 bases between the two ends. CDR1 is LGHDT, CDR2 YNNKEL, per germline (reference sequence). The CDR3 consists of 13 residues. Written as DNA, the CDR3 is TGTGCCAGCAGCCAAGGCCAGACCTACGAGCAGTACTTC. It yields the protein CASSQGQTYEQYF.

The rearrangement uses TRBV12-3 or TRBV12-4 and TRBJ2-1; TRBD2 might be the D (6 bases). The CDR3 is 12 amino acids. Trimming took 5 bases from V and 7 from J, leaving 9 bases between them. As DNA, the CDR3 is TGTGCCAGCAGTCTGACTAGGAATGAGCAGTTCTTC. This translates into CASSLTRNEQFF.

The chain uses TRBV28 and TRBJ1-1; D unclear. V lost 4 bases, J lost 4 bases, and 16 bases lay in between. CDR3 length: 15 amino acids. The germline V gene encodes CDR1 MDHEN and CDR2 SYDVKM. This CDR3 reads CASSSHRSSGTEAFF. CDR3 DNA: TGTGCCAGCAGTTCCCATAGATCAAGTGGCACTGAAGCTTTCTTT.

The CDR3 loop is CASSYGWRQETQYF. The CDR3 coding sequence is TGTGCCAGCAGTTATGGGTGGCGGCAAGAGACCCAGTACTTC. The V gene is TRBV5-8, the J gene TRBJ2-5, with D uncertain. The V and J ends lost 5 bases and 2 bases respectively, with 13 bases between them. Per germline, CDR1 SGHTS and CDR2 YDEGEE. This CDR3 comprises 14 residues.

This sequence joins TRBV5-1 and TRBJ2-1; D possibly corresponds to TRBD2 (5 bases). Trimming removed 0 bases from V and 3 bases from J, with 16 bases in between. The CDR3 extends over 17 amino acids. Looked up from germline, CDR1 is SGHRS and CDR2 is YFSETQ. CDR3 DNA: TGCGCCAGCAGCTTGGGGACTCGCCGGGTGCTCTACAATGAGCAGTTCTTC. It is translated as CASSLGTRRVLYNEQFF.

The chain combines TRBV28 with TRBJ2-7, with unresolved D. The CDR3 totals 15 residues. Between the trimmed V and J ends, which lost 2 bases and 1 base, there was a span of 12 bases. CDR1 is MDHEN and CDR2 is SYDVKM in the germline V gene. The CDR3 loop reads CASSLESLGSYEQYF. Here the CDR3 DNA reads TGTGCCAGCAGTTTAGAGTCTCTCGGTTCCTACGAGCAGTACTTC.

This chain uses TRBV7-8 with TRBJ2-1; 13 nucleotides line up with TRBD2. The V segment lost 5 bases and the J segment 9 bases; nucleotides outside the gene matches: 4. Looked up from germline, CDR1 is SGHVS and CDR2 is FQNEAQ. This CDR3 is built from 14 residues. DNA for the CDR3: TGTGCCAGCAGCGGACTAGCGGGAGTAGGTGAGCAGTTCTTC. Protein sequence: CASSGLAGVGEQFF.

CDR3 DNA: TGTGCCAGTAGTGTTACAGGGGGGCATCAGCCCCAGCATTTT. This encodes CASSVTGGHQPQHF. The chain combines TRBV19 with TRBJ1-5; 8 bases align to TRBD1. Unmatched junction bases numbered 5, after V lost 5 bases and J lost 5 bases. Germline V CDR1 and CDR2: LNHDA, SQIVND (reference sequence). The CDR3 loop spans 14 amino acids. The full variable domain, completed using reference TRBV19 and TRBJ1-5, is DGGITQSPKYLFRKEGQNVTLSCEQNLNHDAMYWYRQDPGQGLRLIYYSQIVNDFQKGDIAEGYSVSREKKESFPLTVTSAQKNPTAFYLCASSVTGGHQPQHFGDGTRLSIL.

This chain uses TRBV7-9 with TRBJ2-7, with 7 bases lining up with TRBD1. V lost 5 bases, J lost 1 base, and 5 bases stayed unmatched. Germline CDR1 is SEHNR and CDR2 is FQNEAQ (reference sequence). This CDR3 spans 14 amino acids. The CDR3 loop reads CASSPRQGSYEQYF. Here the CDR3 DNA reads TGTGCCAGCAGCCCCCGACAGGGATCCTACGAGCAGTACTTC.